Here is one T cell receptor (beta chain) with its context. The data derive from a study of OX40 agonist ivuxolimab in advanced cancers. Clones were read by immunoSEQ multiplex PCR, and TCRdb kept only the in-frame ones, dropping some. The sample carries around 50,000 clones, less than 85% recorded once. With V trimmed by 2 bases and J by 5 bases, 3 bases remained unmatched. CDR3 length: 15 residues. In germline, CDR1 is SNHLY, CDR2 FYNNEI. The sequences come from CD4+ or CD8+ T cells sorted from blood, collected in a trial of the OX40 agonist ivuxolimab. The genes are TRBV2 and TRBJ2-2; 9 bases match TRBD1. The TCR originated in an adult with an advanced solid tumor such as melanoma, head and neck, liver or kidney cancer. CDR3 sequence (DNA): TGTGCCAGCAGTGAATACAGGGGGCGGACCGGGGAGCTGTTTTTT. Its protein is CASSEYRGRTGELFF.